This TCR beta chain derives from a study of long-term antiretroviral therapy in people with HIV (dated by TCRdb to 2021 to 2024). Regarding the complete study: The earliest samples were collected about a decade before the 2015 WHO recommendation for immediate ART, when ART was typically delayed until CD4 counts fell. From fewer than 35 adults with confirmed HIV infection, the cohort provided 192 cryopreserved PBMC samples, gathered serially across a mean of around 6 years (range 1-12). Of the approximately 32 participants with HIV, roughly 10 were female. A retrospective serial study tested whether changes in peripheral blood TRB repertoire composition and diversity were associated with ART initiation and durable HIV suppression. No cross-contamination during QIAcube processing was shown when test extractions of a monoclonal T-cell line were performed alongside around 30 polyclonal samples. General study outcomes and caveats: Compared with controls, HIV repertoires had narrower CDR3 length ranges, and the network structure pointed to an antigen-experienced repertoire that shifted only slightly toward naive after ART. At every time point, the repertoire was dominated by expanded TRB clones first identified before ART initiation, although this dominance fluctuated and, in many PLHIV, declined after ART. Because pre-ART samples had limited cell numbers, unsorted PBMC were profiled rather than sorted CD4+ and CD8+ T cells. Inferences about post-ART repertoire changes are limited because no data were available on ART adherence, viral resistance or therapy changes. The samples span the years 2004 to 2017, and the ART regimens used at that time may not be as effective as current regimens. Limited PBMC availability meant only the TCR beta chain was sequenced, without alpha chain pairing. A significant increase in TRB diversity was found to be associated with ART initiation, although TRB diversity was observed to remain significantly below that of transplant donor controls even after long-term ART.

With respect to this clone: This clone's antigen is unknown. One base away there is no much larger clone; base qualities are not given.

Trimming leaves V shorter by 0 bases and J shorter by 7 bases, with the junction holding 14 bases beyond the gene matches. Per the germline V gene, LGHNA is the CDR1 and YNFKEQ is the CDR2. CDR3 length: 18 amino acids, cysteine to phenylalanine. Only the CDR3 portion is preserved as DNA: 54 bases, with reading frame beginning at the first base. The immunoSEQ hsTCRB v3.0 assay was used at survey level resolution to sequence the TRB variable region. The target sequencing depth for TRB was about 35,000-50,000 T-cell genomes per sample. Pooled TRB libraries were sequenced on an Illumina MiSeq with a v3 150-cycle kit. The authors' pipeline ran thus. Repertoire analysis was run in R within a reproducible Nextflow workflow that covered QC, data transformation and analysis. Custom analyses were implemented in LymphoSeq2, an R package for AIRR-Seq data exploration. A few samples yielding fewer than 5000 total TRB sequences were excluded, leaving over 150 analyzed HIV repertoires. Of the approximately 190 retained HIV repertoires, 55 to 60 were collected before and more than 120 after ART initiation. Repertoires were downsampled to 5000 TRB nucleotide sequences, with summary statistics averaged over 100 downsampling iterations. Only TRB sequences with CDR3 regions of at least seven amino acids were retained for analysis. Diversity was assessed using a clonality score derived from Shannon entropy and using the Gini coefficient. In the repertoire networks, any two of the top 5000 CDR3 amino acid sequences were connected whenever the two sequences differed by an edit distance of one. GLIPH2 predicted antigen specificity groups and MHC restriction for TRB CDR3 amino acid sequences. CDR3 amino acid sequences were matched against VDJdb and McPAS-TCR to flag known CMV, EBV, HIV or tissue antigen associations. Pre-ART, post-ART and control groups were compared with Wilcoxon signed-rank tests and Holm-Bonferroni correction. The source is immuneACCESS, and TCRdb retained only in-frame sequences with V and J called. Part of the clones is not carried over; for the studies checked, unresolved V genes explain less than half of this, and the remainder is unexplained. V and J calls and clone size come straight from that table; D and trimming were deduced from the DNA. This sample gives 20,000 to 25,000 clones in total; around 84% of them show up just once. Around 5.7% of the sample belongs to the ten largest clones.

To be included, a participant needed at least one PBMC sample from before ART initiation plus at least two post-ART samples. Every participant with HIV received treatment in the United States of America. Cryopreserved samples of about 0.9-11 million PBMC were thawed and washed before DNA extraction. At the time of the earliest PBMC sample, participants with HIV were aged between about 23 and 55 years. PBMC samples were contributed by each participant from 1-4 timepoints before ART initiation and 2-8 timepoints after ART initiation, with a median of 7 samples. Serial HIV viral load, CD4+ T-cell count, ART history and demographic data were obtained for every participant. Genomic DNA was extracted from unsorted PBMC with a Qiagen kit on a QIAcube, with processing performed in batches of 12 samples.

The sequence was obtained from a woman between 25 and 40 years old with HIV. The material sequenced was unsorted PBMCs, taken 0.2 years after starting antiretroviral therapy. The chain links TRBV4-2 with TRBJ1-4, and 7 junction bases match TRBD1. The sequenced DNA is TGTGCCAGCAGCCAAGAGGGAAGGAACCGGGACAGCCTTGAAAAACTGTTTTTT. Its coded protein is CASSQEGRNRDSLEKLFF.